This is a list of T cell receptor beta chains from one sample in a study of sequential checkpoint blockade in melanoma. The protocol was immunoSEQ multiplex PCR, while the TCRdb copy is restricted to in-frame clones and leaves out a portion. The repertoire holds about 2,400 clones, with around 29% as singletons. The specimen comprised tumor tissue (inferred from file names), sampled from a patient given nivolumab and ipilimumab in sequence. The origin of the receptors is a human donor with melanoma. Both conserved end residues are part of each CDR3. Each record gives: CDR3 protein, CDR3 DNA, V gene, D gene, clone size, J gene. D genes are given only for firm matches. For some rows the clone size is stated as once, few or many, or as a class when expanded; others skip it.

CDR3: CASSLATGTNYGYTF; DNA: TGTGCCAGCAGCTTGGCTACAGGGACCAACTATGGCTACACCTTC; V: TRBV11-3; D: NA; size: medium-sized; J: TRBJ1-2
CDR3: CASSLVGTGGRAGNTIYF; DNA: TGTGCCAGCAGCTTGGTTGGGACAGGGGGCCGTGCTGGAAACACCATATATTTT; V: TRBV11-3; D: TRBD1; size: medium-sized; J: TRBJ1-3
CDR3: CASSQSITSSTDTQYF; DNA: TGTGCCAGCAGCCAATCAATAACCTCTAGCACAGATACGCAGTATTTT; V: TRBV9; D: NA; size: NA; J: TRBJ2-3
CDR3: CASSPVDSSGNTIYF; DNA: TGTGCCAGCAGCCCCGTCGACAGCTCTGGAAACACCATATATTTT; V: TRBV11-3; D: NA; size: medium-sized; J: TRBJ1-3
CDR3: CASSLSAGTDIQYF; DNA: TGTGCCAGCAGCCTATCAGCGGGGACTGACATTCAGTACTTC; V: TRBV9; D: TRBD2; size: few; J: TRBJ2-4
CDR3: CASSPGTGGSDTQYF; DNA: TGTGCCAGCAGCCCCGGGACAGGGGGATCAGATACGCAGTATTTT; V: TRBV11-3; D: TRBD1; size: medium-sized; J: TRBJ2-3
CDR3: CASWGAGGNQPQHF; DNA: TGTGCCAGCTGGGGTGCTGGGGGCAATCAGCCCCAGCATTTT; V: TRBV6-8; D: NA; size: NA; J: TRBJ1-5
CDR3: CASSSGTNSPLHF; DNA: TGTGCCAGCAGTAGCGGGACTAATTCACCCCTCCACTTT; V: TRBV25-1; D: NA; size: few; J: TRBJ1-6
CDR3: CASSERGTGASTNEKLFF; DNA: TGTGCCAGCAGTGAGAGGGGGACAGGGGCCTCAACTAATGAAAAACTGTTTTTT; V: TRBV6-8; D: TRBD1; size: NA; J: TRBJ1-4
CDR3: CASRAGTSSNQPQHF; DNA: TGTGCCAGCAGGGCCGGGACTTCTAGCAATCAGCCCCAGCATTTT; V: TRBV9; D: NA; size: medium-sized; J: TRBJ1-5
CDR3: CASGKGTAQETQYF; DNA: TGTGCCAGCGGAAAGGGGACAGCTCAAGAGACCCAGTACTTC; V: TRBV11-3; D: TRBD1; size: medium-sized; J: TRBJ2-5
CDR3: CASSRDTSRRETQYF; DNA: TGTGCCAGCAGCCGGGACACATCCCGACGGGAGACCCAGTACTTC; V: TRBV11-3; D: NA; size: medium-sized; J: TRBJ2-5
CDR3: CASSLETPLWGANVLTF; DNA: TGCGCCAGCAGCTTGGAGACGCCCTTGTGGGGGGCCAACGTCCTGACTTTC; V: TRBV5-1; D: NA; size: NA; J: TRBJ2-6
CDR3: CASSIDHQGAGDGYTF; DNA: TGTGCCAGTAGTATAGATCACCAGGGGGCTGGGGATGGCTACACCTTC; V: TRBV19; D: TRBD1; size: NA; J: TRBJ1-2
CDR3: CASSQEAVSYEQYF; DNA: TGTGCCAGCAGCCAAGAGGCAGTTTCCTACGAGCAGTACTTC; V: TRBV14; D: NA; size: NA; J: TRBJ2-7
CDR3: CASSSRAFIDLNTEAFF; DNA: TGTGCCAGCAGTTCCCGGGCCTTCATCGACCTGAACACTGAAGCTTTCTTT; V: TRBV6-8; D: NA; size: few; J: TRBJ1-1
CDR3: CATSRDREGPEAFF; DNA: TGTGCCACCAGCAGAGATAGGGAGGGGCCAGAAGCTTTCTTT; V: TRBV15; D: NA; size: few; J: TRBJ1-1
CDR3: CASSQSTGNQPQHF; DNA: TGTGCCAGCAGCCAATCGACAGGAAATCAGCCCCAGCATTTT; V: TRBV16; D: NA; size: NA; J: TRBJ1-5
CDR3: CASSIDLAGRVNEQFF; DNA: TGTGCCAGTAGTATAGACCTAGCGGGGAGAGTAAATGAGCAGTTCTTC; V: TRBV19; D: TRBD2; size: NA; J: TRBJ2-1
CDR3: CASSSAVGQGFFETQYF; DNA: TGTGCCAGCAGTTCGGCGGTTGGCCAGGGATTCTTCGAGACCCAGTACTTC; V: TRBV6-8; D: NA; size: large; J: TRBJ2-5
CDR3: CSVWTGAINSPLHF; DNA: TGCAGCGTATGGACAGGAGCGATTAATTCACCCCTCCACTTT; V: TRBV29-1; D: TRBD1; size: few; J: TRBJ1-6
CDR3: CASTPPRGSGVEQFF; DNA: TGTGCCAGCACCCCACCCCGGGGTAGCGGGGTGGAGCAGTTCTTC; V: TRBV11-3; D: TRBD2; size: medium-sized; J: TRBJ2-1
CDR3: CASSQDPSGSGNTIYF; DNA: TGCGCCAGCAGCCAAGATCCCTCGGGGTCCGGAAACACCATATATTTT; V: TRBV4-1; D: NA; size: medium-sized; J: TRBJ1-3
CDR3: CASSLSTATGGTEAFF; DNA: TGTGCCAGCAGTTTATCGACCGCCACAGGGGGCACTGAAGCTTTCTTT; V: TRBV27; D: TRBD1; size: NA; J: TRBJ1-1
CDR3: CATSRYQGSQETQYF; DNA: TGTGCCACCAGCAGATACCAGGGGTCCCAAGAGACCCAGTACTTC; V: TRBV15; D: NA; size: few; J: TRBJ2-5
CDR3: CASSRDRDEQFF; DNA: TGTGCCAGTAGTAGGGACCGAGATGAGCAGTTCTTC; V: TRBV19; D: NA; size: once; J: TRBJ2-1
CDR3: CASSLDRGVDYTGELFF; DNA: TGCGCCAGCAGCTTGGACCGGGGTGTCGATTACACCGGGGAGCTGTTTTTT; V: TRBV5-1; D: NA; size: NA; J: TRBJ2-2
CDR3: CASSRGQVNQPQHF; DNA: TGTGCCAGTAGTAGGGGACAAGTCAATCAGCCCCAGCATTTT; V: TRBV19; D: NA; size: NA; J: TRBJ1-5
CDR3: CASSLGGGYTEAFF; DNA: TGCGCCAGCAGCTTGGGTGGGGGCTACACTGAAGCTTTCTTT; V: TRBV5-1; D: NA; size: NA; J: TRBJ1-1
CDR3: CASSLGVGNQPQHF; DNA: TGTGCCAGCAGCCTCGGGGTTGGCAATCAGCCCCAGCATTTT; V: TRBV11-3; D: NA; size: medium-sized; J: TRBJ1-5
CDR3: CASSWTLAGGLSTGELFF; DNA: TGTGCCAGCAGCTGGACCTTAGCGGGGGGGCTCTCTACCGGGGAGCTGTTTTTT; V: TRBV11-3; D: TRBD2; size: many; J: TRBJ2-2
CDR3: CASSSDGVLTDTQYF; DNA: TGTGCCAGCAGCTCCGACGGGGTACTCACAGATACGCAGTATTTT; V: TRBV11-3; D: NA; size: many; J: TRBJ2-3
CDR3: CAWNREGGLTEKLFF; DNA: TGTGCCTGGAACAGGGAGGGAGGCTTGACTGAAAAACTGTTTTTT; V: TRBV30; D: NA; size: few; J: TRBJ1-4
CDR3: CASRIGGMSSYNEQFF; DNA: TGTGCCAGTAGGATCGGGGGAATGAGCTCCTACAATGAGCAGTTCTTC; V: TRBV19; D: NA; size: once; J: TRBJ2-1
CDR3: CASSLPTELTDTQYF; DNA: TGTGCCAGCAGTTTACCGACAGAGCTCACAGATACGCAGTATTTT; V: TRBV28; D: NA; size: few; J: TRBJ2-3
CDR3: CAISESGAPNYGYTF; DNA: TGTGCCATCAGTGAGTCGGGGGCTCCTAACTATGGCTACACCTTC; V: TRBV10-3; D: NA; size: few; J: TRBJ1-2
CDR3: CASSSQRESDTQYF; DNA: TGTGCCAGCAGCTCCCAGCGGGAATCAGATACGCAGTATTTT; V: TRBV9; D: TRBD2; size: NA; J: TRBJ2-3
CDR3: CASSRGLEQLNTEAFF; DNA: TGTGCCAGTAGTAGGGGGTTGGAACAGCTAAACACTGAAGCTTTCTTT; V: TRBV19; D: NA; size: NA; J: TRBJ1-1
CDR3: CASSIRLAGNTVEFF; DNA: TGTGCCAGCAGCATCAGACTAGCGGGGAATACGGTAGAGTTCTTC; V: TRBV11-3; D: TRBD2; size: many; J: TRBJ2-1
CDR3: CASSRSTGRGEKLFF; DNA: TGTGCCAGCAGCCGATCGACTGGCAGAGGTGAAAAACTGTTTTTT; V: TRBV11-3; D: NA; size: medium-sized; J: TRBJ1-4
CDR3: CASSLDSSTYNEQFF; DNA: TGTGCCAGCAGCTTGGACAGCAGTACCTACAATGAGCAGTTCTTC; V: TRBV11-3; D: NA; size: few; J: TRBJ2-1
CDR3: CASSPHLSSYNSPLHF; DNA: TGTGCCAGCAGCCCTCACCTAAGCTCCTATAATTCACCCCTCCACTTT; V: TRBV9; D: NA; size: NA; J: TRBJ1-6
CDR3: CASTTRTDTQYF; DNA: TGTGCCAGCACTACTCGCACAGATACGCAGTATTTT; V: TRBV12-5; D: NA; size: NA; J: TRBJ2-3
CDR3: CASSYASGQGTEAFF; DNA: TGTGCCAGCAGCTACGCCTCCGGACAGGGCACTGAAGCTTTCTTT; V: TRBV11-3; D: TRBD1; size: medium-sized; J: TRBJ1-1
CDR3: CASSTGRIYATNEKLFF; DNA: TGTGCCAGTAGTACAGGACGGATTTATGCAACTAATGAAAAACTGTTTTTT; V: TRBV19; D: NA; size: NA; J: TRBJ1-4
CDR3: CASSFPGQGGDTGELFF; DNA: TGCGCCAGCAGCTTCCCAGGACAGGGGGGCGACACCGGGGAGCTGTTTTTT; V: TRBV5-1; D: TRBD1; size: few; J: TRBJ2-2
CDR3: CASSIDLSAGRYIQYF; DNA: TGTGCCAGTAGTATAGATCTATCCGCAGGGAGATACATTCAGTACTTC; V: TRBV19; D: NA; size: NA; J: TRBJ2-4